This T cell receptor beta chain was captured by sequencing in a study of T cell responses to AZD1222 COVID-19 vaccine. Only in-frame clones appear in the TCRdb table, and some are missing; sequencing was by immunoSEQ multiplex PCR. In the table there are about 150,000 clones, about nine tenths of which are singletons. Remarks on this clone: What it binds is not known.

Notes on the study in general: Donor demographics were predominantly white British with a female majority; clonal diversity may be underestimated. Of the AZD1222 recipients, only five or six were seropositive at baseline.

This specimen consisted of peripheral blood, obtained 28 days after the second AZD1222 dose. The receptor comes from an adult who received the AZD1222 COVID-19 vaccine.

CDR3 coding DNA: TGTGCCAGCAGTTACTCTGTCGGAGCTTATGGCTACACCTTC. It encodes CASSYSVGAYGYTF. The rearrangement links TRBV6-2 or TRBV6-3 to TRBJ1-2; D gene unclear. The V and J ends lost 0 bases and 5 bases respectively, with 10 bases between them. This CDR3 is 14 amino acids long. Germline V gene sequence: CDR1 MNHEY, CDR2 SVGEGT.